One and the same sample provided the 19 T cell receptor beta chains below, sequenced in a study of shared clonotypes between healthy human individuals (dated by TCRdb to the early 2020s). CD8 naive samples were obtained by positive selection for CCR7 among CD45RO-negative cells, yielding a CD45RA+CCR7+ population from which TemRA cells were excluded. Receptor libraries were prepared by the immunoSEQ multiplex PCR assay. The clones in this table, taken by TCRdb from immuneACCESS, are in-frame only. Not every clone is retained; where verified, under half of the shortfall comes from an unresolved V gene, and the cause of the rest is unknown. This sample lists some 2,100,000 clones; 85% to 95% were detected once. The ten biggest clones cover 1.5% to 2% of the sample. Sequences were obtained from naive CD8+ T cells from PBMCs. The cell subset or site label here, explained by the study, means: CD45RA+CCR7+. These receptors were taken from a man aged 18-30 years in good health. Some clones in this sample may be carry-over from other donors' samples.

The chain combines TRBV27 with TRBJ1-5, with D maybe TRBD1 (6 bases). Germline lookup yields CDR1 MNHEY and CDR2 SMNVEV (reference sequence). V gave up 5 bases and J gave up 2 bases, with 13 bases separating them. This CDR3 spans 15 amino acids. The CDR3 bases are TGTGCCAGCAGTCCCCAACCAGGGGGCAATCAGCCCCAGCATTTT. This codes for CASSPQPGGNQPQHF.

The genes are TRBV19 and TRBJ1-5; D is ambiguous. Trimming cost V 3 bases and J 1 base, with 7 bases left between them. This CDR3 spans 14 amino acids. The germline CDR1 and CDR2 sequences are LNHDA and SQIVND (reference sequence). The DNA of the CDR3 is TGTGCCAGTAGTATGGCGACAAGCAATCAGCCCCAGCATTTT. This sequence encodes CASSMATSNQPQHF.

The V call is TRBV7-2, the J call TRBJ2-3; the D is unclear. V dropped 4 bases and J dropped 6 bases, with 17 bases sitting between them. Germline loops: CDR1 SGHTA, CDR2 FQGNSA. This CDR3 is built from 15 residues. The CDR3 protein is CASSSGPYYGDTQYF. DNA of the CDR3: TGTGCCAGCAGCTCTGGTCCCTACTACGGCGATACGCAGTATTTT.

Of note for this clone: At the DNA level, this CDR3 is encoded by other sequences in the same sample as well. The gene calls are TRBV27 and TRBJ1-5, with D unclear. V shed 3 bases and J shed 0 bases, with 9 bases lying between them. Germline V lookup: CDR1 MNHEY, CDR2 SMNVEV (reference sequence). The CDR3 covers 15 residues. The CDR3 spells CASSLGQYSNQPQHF. In DNA, the CDR3 is TGTGCCAGCAGTTTGGGTCAGTATAGCAATCAGCCCCAGCATTTT.

The chain is built from TRBV27 and TRBJ2-2, with D maybe TRBD2 (6 bases). V was cut by 2 bases and J by 6 bases, with 10 bases left in between. CDR1 and CDR2 from the germline V gene are MNHEY and SMNVEV (reference sequence). This CDR3 contains 14 residues. In DNA, the CDR3 is TGTGCCAGCAGTTTAATCGGGAGCTCCGGGGAGCTGTTTTTT. This encodes CASSLIGSSGELFF.

The chain employs TRBV6-1 and TRBJ1-2, with D possibly matching TRBD1 (6 bases). V lost 2 bases to trimming and J lost 8 bases, with 12 bases between them. The CDR3 totals 13 residues. Germline V CDR1 and CDR2: MNHNS, SASEGT. CDR3: CASSERGGGGYTF. The CDR3 bases are TGTGCCAGCAGTGAAAGGGGGGGAGGGGGCTACACCTTC.

This chain links TRBV7-2 with TRBJ2-2; the D gene is possibly TRBD1 (6 bases). CDR1 is SGHTA, CDR2 FQGNSA, per germline. V was cut by 4 bases and J by 6 bases, with 12 bases left in between. The CDR3 runs 14 residues. The CDR3 nucleotides read TGTGCCAGCAGCTCAAGGAAGGGGGCCGGGGAGCTGTTTTTT. It yields the protein CASSSRKGAGELFF. The entire variable domain, with the rest obtained from reference TRBV7-2 and TRBJ2-2, is as follows: GAGVSQSPSNKVTEKGKDVELRCDPISGHTALYWYRQSLGQGLEFLIYFQGNSAPDKSGLPSDRFSAERTGGSVSTLTIQRTQQEDSAVYLCASSSRKGAGELFFGEGSRLTVL.

Worth noting for this clone: Other DNA sequences within the sample encode an identical CDR3. The rearrangement joins TRBV27 to TRBJ2-7; D is possibly TRBD2 (5 bases). From germline, CDR1 is MNHEY and CDR2 SMNVEV (reference sequence). The CDR3 runs to 13 residues. V lost 2 bases to trimming and J lost 6 bases, with 11 bases between them. CDR3 loop: CASSLGLAGEQYF. In DNA form, the CDR3 reads TGTGCCAGCAGTTTAGGATTGGCGGGCGAGCAGTACTTC.

This rearrangement joins TRBV27 to TRBJ1-5, with unresolved D. From germline, CDR1 is MNHEY and CDR2 SMNVEV (reference sequence). The length of the CDR3 is 15 residues. Trimming took off 3 bases at V and 0 bases at J, with 9 bases between the two ends. The DNA for the CDR3 is TGTGCCAGCAGTTTTAACGCAGATAGCAATCAGCCCCAGCATTTT. Protein sequence: CASSFNADSNQPQHF.

J is TRBJ2-2 and V is TRBV6-4; 8 nucleotides line up with TRBD1. The J segment lost 3 bases and the V segment lost 3 bases, leaving 6 bases of the junction unmatched. The CDR3 runs to 16 residues. Germline CDR1 MRHNA, CDR2 SNTAGT. In nucleotides, the CDR3 is TGTGCCAGCAGTGAGCACCAGGGGGCGGACACCGGGGAGCTGTTTTTT. This translates into CASSEHQGADTGELFF.

The chain has TRBV28 and TRBJ1-5; the D gene is possibly TRBD1 (6 bases). V lost 5 bases and J 3 bases, leaving 17 bases between the germline ends. The CDR3 sequence is 16 residues long. Germline lookup yields CDR1 MDHEN and CDR2 SYDVKM. In nucleotides, the CDR3 is TGTGCCAGCAGTCGTTATACAGGGAGGGCCAATCAGCCCCAGCATTTT. This translates into CASSRYTGRANQPQHF. The whole variable domain, filled in from reference TRBV28 and TRBJ1-5, reads DVKVTQSSRYLVKRTGEKVFLECVQDMDHENMFWYRQDPGLGLRLIYFSYDVKMKEKGDIPEGYSVSREKKERFSLILESASTNQTSMYLCASSRYTGRANQPQHFGDGTRLSIL.

The rearrangement uses TRBV6-5 and TRBJ2-3; D remains unclear. V was clipped by 0 bases and J by 3 bases, with 7 bases between them. The CDR3 consists of 14 residues. CDR1 and CDR2 (germline): MNHEY, SVGAGI. The chain's CDR3 is CASSYSLVTDTQYF. As DNA, the CDR3 is TGTGCCAGCAGTTACTCCCTAGTAACAGATACGCAGTATTTT.

This clone has a single count. Additional DNA sequences in this sample encode the identical CDR3. The genes are TRBV27 and TRBJ2-7; tentative D call: TRBD1 (5 bases). Germline lookup yields CDR1 MNHEY and CDR2 SMNVEV (reference sequence). With 9 bases removed from V and 1 base from J, the gap between germline ends came to 13 bases. The CDR3 extends over 13 amino acids. CDR3 bases: TGTGCCAGTTCGATCAGGGCTTCCTACGAGCAGTACTTC. Its translation: CASSIRASYEQYF.

The chain couples TRBV11-2 to TRBJ2-7; 9 nucleotides align to TRBD1. Germline lookup yields CDR1 SGHAT and CDR2 FQNNGV. This CDR3 has 15 amino acids. J lost 3 bases, V lost 4 bases, and 7 bases had no gene match. The CDR3 DNA reads as TGTGCCAGCAGCTCACCCGGGACAGGGAGCTACGAGCAGTACTTC. This gives the protein CASSSPGTGSYEQYF.

The genes are TRBV19 and TRBJ2-3, with TRBD2 as a possible D gene (6 bases). Germline CDR1 LNHDA, CDR2 SQIVND (reference sequence). The germline V and J ends were trimmed by 0 bases and 5 bases, with 15 bases remaining between them. The CDR3 consists of 16 residues. CDR3 bases: TGTGCCAGTAGTATAGATCGGGGACTCCTGGGAGATACGCAGTATTTT. This translates into CASSIDRGLLGDTQYF.

The chain combines TRBV13 with TRBJ2-7; D possibly matches TRBD1 or TRBD2 (7 bases each). Trimming cost V 8 bases and J 2 bases, with 19 bases left between them. The CDR3 length is 15 residues. CDR1 PRHDT and CDR2 FYEKMQ come from the germline V gene (reference sequence). The CDR3 DNA follows: TGTGCCAGCTCTGGGGGGGACAGTAGGACCTACGAGCAGTACTTC. Translated, it gives CASSGGDSRTYEQYF.

In its sample, this clone was seen once. This chain connects TRBV27 to TRBJ2-2; no clear D. The V and J ends lost 2 bases and 6 bases respectively, with 16 bases between them. This CDR3 contains 16 residues. CDR1 is MNHEY and CDR2 is SMNVEV in the germline V gene (reference sequence). Here the CDR3 DNA reads TGTGCCAGCAGTTTAGCCCTTGGAATCCGACCCGGGGAGCTGTTTTTT. Translated, it gives CASSLALGIRPGELFF.

This clone was detected once. This chain joins TRBV11-2 and TRBJ2-7; D is perhaps TRBD1 (6 bases). Germline lookup yields CDR1 SGHAT and CDR2 FQNNGV. This CDR3 is built from 13 residues. V lost 1 base, J lost 7 bases, and 11 bases lay in between. The CDR3 spells CASSLGRGKEQYF. The CDR3 bases are TGTGCCAGCAGCTTAGGCAGGGGTAAGGAGCAGTACTTC.

J is TRBJ1-4 and V is TRBV2; D not resolved. CDR1 is SNHLY, CDR2 FYNNEI, per germline. The ends were cut back, 6 bases at V and 8 bases at J, with 19 bases in the middle. CDR3 size: 15 residues. CDR3 protein: CASRTPDDPREKLFF. CDR3 DNA sequence: TGTGCCAGCAGGACCCCGGACGACCCCCGGGAAAAACTGTTTTTT.